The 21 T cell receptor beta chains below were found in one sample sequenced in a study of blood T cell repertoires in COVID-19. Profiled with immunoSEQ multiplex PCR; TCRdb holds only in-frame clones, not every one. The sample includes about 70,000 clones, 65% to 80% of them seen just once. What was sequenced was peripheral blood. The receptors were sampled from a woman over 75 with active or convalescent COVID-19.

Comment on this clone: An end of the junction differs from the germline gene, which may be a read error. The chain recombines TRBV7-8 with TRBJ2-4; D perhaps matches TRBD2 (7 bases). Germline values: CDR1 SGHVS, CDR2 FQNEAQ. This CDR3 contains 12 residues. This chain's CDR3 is CASSPLGGRWHF. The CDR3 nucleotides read TGTGCCAGCAGCCCGCTGGGGGGGCGGTGGCACTTC. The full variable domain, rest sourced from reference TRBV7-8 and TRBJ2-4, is GAGVSQSPRYKVAKRGQDVALRCDPISGHVSLFWYQQALGQGPEFLTYFQNEAQLDKSGLPSDRFFAERPEGSVSTLKIQRTQQEDSAVYLCASSPLGGRWHFGAGTRLSVL.

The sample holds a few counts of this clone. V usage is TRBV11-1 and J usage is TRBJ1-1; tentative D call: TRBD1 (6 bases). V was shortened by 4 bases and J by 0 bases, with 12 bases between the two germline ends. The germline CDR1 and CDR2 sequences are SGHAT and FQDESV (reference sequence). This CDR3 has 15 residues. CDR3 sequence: CASSYSGTLNTEAFF. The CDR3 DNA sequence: TGTGCCAGCAGCTATTCCGGGACACTGAACACTGAAGCTTTCTTT.

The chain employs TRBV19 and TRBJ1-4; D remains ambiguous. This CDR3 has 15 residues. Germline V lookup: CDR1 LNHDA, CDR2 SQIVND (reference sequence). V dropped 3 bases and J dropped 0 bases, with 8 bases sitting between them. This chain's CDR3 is CASSIGGPTNEKLFF. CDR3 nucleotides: TGTGCCAGTAGTATCGGCGGGCCAACTAATGAAAAACTGTTTTTT.

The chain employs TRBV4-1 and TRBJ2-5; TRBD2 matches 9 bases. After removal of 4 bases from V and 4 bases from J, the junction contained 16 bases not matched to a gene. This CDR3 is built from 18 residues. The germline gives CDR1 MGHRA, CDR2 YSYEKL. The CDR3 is CASSRASSGVGFGETQYF. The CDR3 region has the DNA TGCGCCAGCAGCCGAGCCTCTAGCGGGGTTGGATTTGGAGAGACCCAGTACTTC.

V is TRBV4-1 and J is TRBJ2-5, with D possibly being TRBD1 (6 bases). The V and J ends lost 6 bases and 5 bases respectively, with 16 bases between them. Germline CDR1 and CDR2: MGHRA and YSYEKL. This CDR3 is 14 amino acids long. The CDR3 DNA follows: TGCGCCAGCAGTCTAGGACAGATAATGGAGACCCAGTACTTC. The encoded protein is CASSLGQIMETQYF.

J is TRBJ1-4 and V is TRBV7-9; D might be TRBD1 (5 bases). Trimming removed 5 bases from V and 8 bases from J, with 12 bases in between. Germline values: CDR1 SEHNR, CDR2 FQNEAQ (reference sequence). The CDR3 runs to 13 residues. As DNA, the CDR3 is TGTGCCAGCAGCGATATCGGGGGGGAAAAACTGTTTTTT. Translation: CASSDIGGEKLFF.

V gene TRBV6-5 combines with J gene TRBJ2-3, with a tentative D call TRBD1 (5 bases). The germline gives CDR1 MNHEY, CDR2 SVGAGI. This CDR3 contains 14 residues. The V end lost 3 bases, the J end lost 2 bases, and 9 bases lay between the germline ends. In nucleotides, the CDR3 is TGTGCCAGCAGTTATGAGACAGCCACAGATACGCAGTATTTT. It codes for CASSYETATDTQYF.

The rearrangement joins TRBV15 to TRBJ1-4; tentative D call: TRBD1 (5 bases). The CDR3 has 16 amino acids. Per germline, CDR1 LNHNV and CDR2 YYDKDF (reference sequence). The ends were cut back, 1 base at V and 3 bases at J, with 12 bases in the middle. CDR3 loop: CATSRALGGSNEKLFF. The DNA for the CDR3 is TGTGCCACCAGCAGAGCCCTGGGGGGTTCTAATGAAAAACTGTTTTTT.

The CDR3 DNA sequence: TGTGCCAGCAGCTCCTTTGAGGGATTTAATGAAAAACTGTTTTTT. It encodes CASSSFEGFNEKLFF. The chain couples TRBV5-6 to TRBJ1-4; D not certain. The CDR3 is 15 residues long. Germline V gene lookup returns CDR1 SGHDT and CDR2 YYEEEE. Trimming left V 3 bases short and J 4 bases short, with 13 bases between. The whole variable domain, filled in from reference TRBV5-6 and TRBJ1-4, reads DAGVTQSPTHLIKTRGQQVTLRCSPKSGHDTVSWYQQALGQGPQFIFQYYEEEERQRGNFPDRFSGHQFPNYSSELNVNALLLGDSALYLCASSSFEGFNEKLFFGSGTQLSVL.

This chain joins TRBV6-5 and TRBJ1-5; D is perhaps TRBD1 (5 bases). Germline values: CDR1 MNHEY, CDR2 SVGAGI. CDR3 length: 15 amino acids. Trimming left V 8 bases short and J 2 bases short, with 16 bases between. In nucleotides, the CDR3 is TGTGCCAGCTTTCCGGGACTAGGGGGCAATCAGCCCCAGCATTTT. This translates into CASFPGLGGNQPQHF.

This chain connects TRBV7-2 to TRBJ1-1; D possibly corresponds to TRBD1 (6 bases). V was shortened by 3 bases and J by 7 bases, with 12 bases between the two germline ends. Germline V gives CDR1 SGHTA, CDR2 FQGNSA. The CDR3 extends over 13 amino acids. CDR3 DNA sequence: TGTGCCAGCAGCTTGACAGGAGTAATTGAAGCTTTCTTT. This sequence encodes CASSLTGVIEAFF.

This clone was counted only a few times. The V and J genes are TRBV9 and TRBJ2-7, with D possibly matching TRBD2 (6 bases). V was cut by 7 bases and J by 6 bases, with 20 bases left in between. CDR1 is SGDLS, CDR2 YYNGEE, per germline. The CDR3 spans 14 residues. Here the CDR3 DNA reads TGTGCCAGCTCCCCGAACCCTAGCGACTCCGAGCAGTACTTC. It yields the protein CASSPNPSDSEQYF. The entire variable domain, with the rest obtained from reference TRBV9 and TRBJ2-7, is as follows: DSGVTQTPKHLITATGQRVTLRCSPRSGDLSVYWYQQSLDQGLQFLIQYYNGEERAKGNILERFSAQQFPDLHSELNLSSLELGDSALYFCASSPNPSDSEQYFGPGTRLTVT.

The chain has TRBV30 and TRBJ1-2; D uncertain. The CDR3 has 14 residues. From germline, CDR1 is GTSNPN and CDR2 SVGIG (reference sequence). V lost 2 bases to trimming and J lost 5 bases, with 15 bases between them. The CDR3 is CAWSIRPGGYGYTF. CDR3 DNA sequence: TGTGCCTGGAGTATTAGGCCCGGAGGGTATGGCTACACCTTC.

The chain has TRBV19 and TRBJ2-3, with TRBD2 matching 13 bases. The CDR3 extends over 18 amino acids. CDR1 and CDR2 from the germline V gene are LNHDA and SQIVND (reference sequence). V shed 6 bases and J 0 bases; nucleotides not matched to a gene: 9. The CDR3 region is CASRRGLAGASSTDTQYF. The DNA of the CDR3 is TGTGCCAGTAGGCGAGGACTAGCGGGGGCTTCTAGCACAGATACGCAGTATTTT.

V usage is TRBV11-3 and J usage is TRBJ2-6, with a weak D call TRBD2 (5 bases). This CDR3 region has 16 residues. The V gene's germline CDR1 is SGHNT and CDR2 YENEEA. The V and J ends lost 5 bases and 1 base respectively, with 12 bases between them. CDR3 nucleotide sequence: TGTGCCAGCAGCCAAAGTAGGAGGTCTGGGGCCAACGTCCTGACTTTC. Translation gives CASSQSRRSGANVLTF.

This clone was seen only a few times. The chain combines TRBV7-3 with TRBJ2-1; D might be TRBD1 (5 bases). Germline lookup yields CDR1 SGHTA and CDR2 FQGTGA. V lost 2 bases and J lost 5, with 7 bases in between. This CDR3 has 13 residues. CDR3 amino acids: CASSLGQDNEQFF. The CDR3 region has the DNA TGTGCCAGCAGCTTAGGACAAGACAATGAGCAGTTCTTC.

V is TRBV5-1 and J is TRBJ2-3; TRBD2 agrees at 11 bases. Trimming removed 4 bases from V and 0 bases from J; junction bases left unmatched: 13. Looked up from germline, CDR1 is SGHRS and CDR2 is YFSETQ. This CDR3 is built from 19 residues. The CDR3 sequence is CASSPEALAGDLSTDTQYF. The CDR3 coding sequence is TGCGCCAGCAGCCCGGAGGCACTAGCGGGGGACCTAAGCACAGATACGCAGTATTTT.

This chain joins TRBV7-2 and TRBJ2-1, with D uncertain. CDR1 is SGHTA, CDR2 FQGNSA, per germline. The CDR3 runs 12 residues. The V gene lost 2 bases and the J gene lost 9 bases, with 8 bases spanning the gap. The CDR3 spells CASSLIQSEQFF. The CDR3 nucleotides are TGTGCCAGCAGCTTAATCCAGTCTGAGCAGTTCTTC.

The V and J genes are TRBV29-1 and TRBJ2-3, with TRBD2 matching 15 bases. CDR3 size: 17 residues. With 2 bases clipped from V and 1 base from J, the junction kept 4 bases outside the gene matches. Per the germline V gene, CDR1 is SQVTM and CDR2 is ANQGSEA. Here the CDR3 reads CSVELGLAGGRTDTQYF. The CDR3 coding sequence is TGCAGCGTTGAATTGGGACTAGCGGGGGGACGCACAGATACGCAGTATTTT.

CDR3 loop: CASSYTQGQNYGYTF. In nucleotides, the CDR3 is TGTGCCAGCAGTTATACCCAGGGGCAAAACTATGGCTACACCTTC. The chain links TRBV6-5 to TRBJ1-2, with a tentative D call TRBD1 (6 bases). Between the trimmed V and J ends, which lost 3 bases and 2 bases, there was a span of 13 bases. Germline CDR1 MNHEY, CDR2 SVGAGI. This CDR3 has 15 amino acids.

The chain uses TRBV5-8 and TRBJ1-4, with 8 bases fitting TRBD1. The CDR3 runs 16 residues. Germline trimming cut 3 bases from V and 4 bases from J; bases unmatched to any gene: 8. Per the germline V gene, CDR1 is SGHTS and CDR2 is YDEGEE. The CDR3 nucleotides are TGTGCCAGCAGCTCGTACAGGGGGGTTTATAATGAAAAACTGTTTTTT. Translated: CASSSYRGVYNEKLFF.